These 12 T cell receptor beta chains came from one sample sequenced in a study of control samples from healthy donors and cancer patients (dated by TCRdb to about 2020). Receptors were amplified or captured by the immunoSEQ multiplex PCR assay. TCRdb carries this immuneACCESS record with in-frame sequences only. Its versions omit some clonotypes, under half of them owing to an unresolved V gene in the studies checked, with the rest unexplained. This sample has 100,000 or so clones in its table, and 86% of those were observed once. The leading ten clones occupy around 1.3% of the sample. Material for sequencing was blood. Receptors originate from a woman between 50 and 59 years old in good health.

This chain uses TRBV18 with TRBJ1-1, with D possibly matching TRBD1 (5 bases). There are 15 residues in the CDR3. Trimming took 3 bases from V and 5 from J, leaving 16 bases between them. The germline V gene encodes CDR1 KGHSH and CDR2 LQKENI. The CDR3 is CASSPTRGVGTEAFF. CDR3 nucleotide sequence: TGTGCCAGCTCACCTACAAGGGGCGTGGGGACTGAAGCTTTCTTT.

The V gene is TRBV7-9, the J gene TRBJ2-7; TRBD2 aligns across 7 bases. The CDR3 extends over 16 amino acids. J lost 2 bases, V lost 3 bases, and 10 bases had no gene match. The germline gives CDR1 SEHNR, CDR2 FQNEAQ (reference sequence). The CDR3 protein is CASSFRAAGATYEQYF. The DNA for the CDR3 is TGTGCCAGCAGCTTTAGGGCGGCGGGAGCGACCTACGAGCAGTACTTC.

In this sample, this clone turned up once. J is TRBJ2-1 and V is TRBV4-3; D call uncertain. Germline V gives CDR1 LGHNA, CDR2 YSLEER. Between the trimmed V and J ends, which lost 1 base and 4 bases, there was a span of 8 bases. The CDR3 runs 14 residues. CDR3 loop: CASSQAAEYNEQFF. The CDR3 bases are TGCGCCAGCAGCCAAGCGGCGGAGTACAATGAGCAGTTCTTC.

To note about this clone: A junction end diverges from the germline sequence, so it may reflect a read error. V usage is TRBV7-6 and J usage is TRBJ2-1, with 7 positions matching TRBD2. The V gene's germline CDR1 is SGHVS and CDR2 FNYEAQ. The CDR3 extends over 17 amino acids. CDR3 sequence: CAGSPVGWEGSYNEQFF. In DNA, the CDR3 is TGTGCCGGCAGCCCAGTGGGGTGGGAGGGCTCCTACAATGAGCAGTTCTTC. Combining the CDR3 with reference TRBV7-6 and TRBJ2-1 gives the whole variable domain GAGVSQSPRYKVTKRGQDVALRCDPISGHVSLYWYRQALGQGPEFLTYFNYEAQQDKSGLPNDRFSAERPEGSISTLTIQRTEQRDSAMYRCAGSPVGWEGSYNEQFFGPGTRLTVL.

This chain links TRBV3-1 (or the pseudogene TRBV3-2) with TRBJ1-6, with 7 nucleotides matching TRBD1. Germline V gene sequence: CDR1 LGHDT, CDR2 YNNKEL (reference sequence). V lost 0 bases to trimming and J lost 15 bases; unmatched junction nucleotides: 11. The CDR3 runs 15 residues. In DNA form, the CDR3 reads TGTGCCAGCAGCCAAGATCTGACAGGGTCTGCAGGCCTCCACTTT. It translates to CASSQDLTGSAGLHF.

This chain joins TRBV11-2 and TRBJ2-7; D is tentatively TRBD1 or TRBD2 (5 bases each). Germline-derived CDR1 and CDR2 are SGHAT and FQNNGV. This CDR3 has 14 amino acids. V lost 1 base and J lost 7, with 14 bases in between. The CDR3 nucleotides read TGTGCCAGCAGCTTAGGAACAGGACTGGGGGAGCAGTACTTC. It is translated as CASSLGTGLGEQYF.

This clone was detected a few times. V and J are TRBV4-1 and TRBJ1-4, with a possible D match to TRBD1 (5 bases). The CDR3 runs to 15 residues. Trimming stripped 3 bases from V and 5 bases from J, with 13 bases between. CDR1 is MGHRA and CDR2 is YSYEKL in the germline V gene. CDR3 loop: CASSHPGTANEKLFF. The DNA for the CDR3 is TGCGCCAGCAGCCACCCCGGGACGGCAAATGAAAAACTGTTTTTT.

The V gene is TRBV6-5, the J gene TRBJ1-1; D ambiguous. The CDR3 length is 16 residues. Germline V gives CDR1 MNHEY, CDR2 SVGAGI. Trimming removed 0 bases from V and 1 base from J, with 12 bases in between. In DNA, the CDR3 is TGTGCCAGCAGTTACTCGGTCAATCGAAGGAACACTGAAGCTTTCTTT. Amino acid sequence: CASSYSVNRRNTEAFF.

This chain connects TRBV28 to TRBJ2-1; 8 bases are a match to TRBD2. The CDR3 contains 16 residues. After removal of 6 bases from V and 1 base from J, the junction contained 8 bases not matched to a gene. CDR1 and CDR2 (germline): MDHEN, SYDVKM. This CDR3 is CASSRRTSRSYNEQFF. CDR3 sequence (DNA): TGTGCCAGCAGCCGAAGGACTAGCCGTTCCTACAATGAGCAGTTCTTC. Full variable domain (outside the CDR3, taken from reference TRBV28 and TRBJ2-1): DVKVTQSSRYLVKRTGEKVFLECVQDMDHENMFWYRQDPGLGLRLIYFSYDVKMKEKGDIPEGYSVSREKKERFSLILESASTNQTSMYLCASSRRTSRSYNEQFFGPGTRLTVL.

This clone was detected only a few times. This sequence joins TRBV7-8 and TRBJ2-3; tentative D call: TRBD2 (6 bases). From germline, CDR1 is SGHVS and CDR2 FQNEAQ. CDR3 length: 11 residues. The germline V and J ends were trimmed by 0 bases and 11 bases, with 6 bases remaining between them. The CDR3 is CASSLAGGQYF. The DNA of the CDR3 is TGTGCCAGCAGCTTAGCGGGGGGGCAGTATTTT. The variable domain in full, completed from reference TRBV7-8 and TRBJ2-3, reads GAGVSQSPRYKVAKRGQDVALRCDPISGHVSLFWYQQALGQGPEFLTYFQNEAQLDKSGLPSDRFFAERPEGSVSTLKIQRTQQEDSAVYLCASSLAGGQYFGPGTRLTVL.

The rearrangement joins TRBV11-2 to TRBJ1-2; weak D call: TRBD1 (6 bases). Germline V gene sequence: CDR1 SGHAT, CDR2 FQNNGV. The CDR3 contains 14 residues. V was clipped by 3 bases and J by 4 bases, with 12 bases between them. CDR3 residues: CASSFAPDSYGYTF. CDR3 nucleotide sequence: TGTGCCAGCAGCTTCGCCCCGGACAGCTATGGCTACACCTTC.

This clone was seen once. V and J are TRBV7-2 and TRBJ1-6, with D unclear. Between the trimmed V and J ends, which lost 4 bases and 9 bases, there was a span of 19 bases. This CDR3 has 16 amino acids. Germline CDR1 is SGHTA and CDR2 is FQGNSA. Written as DNA, the CDR3 is TGTGCCAGCAGCTCCGCCCGGTATGAGGGATCTTCACCCCTCCACTTT. This gives the protein CASSSARYEGSSPLHF.